This T cell receptor beta chain was sequenced in a study of identical twins. Regarding the study as a whole: Fewer insertions were carried by abundant cord blood beta clonotypes, but none was seen in memory repertoires.

Turning to this clonotype: As yet, its antigen is unknown.

A universal primer binding site was introduced by template switching. The final cDNA contained unique molecular identifiers. TCRdb independently ran MiXCR on the 5' RACE reads; one entry per CDR3 protein. Counted here are about 920,000 distinct CDR3 sequences, 10% to 15% occurring once; the ten biggest clones make up around 1.6%. Germline V gene lookup returns CDR1 SGHKS and CDR2 YYEKEE (reference sequence). The CDR3 totals 13 residues. The V and J ends lost 0 bases and 3 bases respectively, with 7 bases between them. These data were also filed under a second study, of yellow fever vaccine responses in identical twins.

Specimen: PBMCs. V gene TRBV5-5 combines with J gene TRBJ2-7; no definite D call. The clonotype originates from a woman between 18 and 29 years old in good health. CDR3 sequence (DNA): TGTGCCAGCAGCTTGGCCCCCGACTACGAGCAGTACTTC. It is translated as CASSLAPDYEQYF.